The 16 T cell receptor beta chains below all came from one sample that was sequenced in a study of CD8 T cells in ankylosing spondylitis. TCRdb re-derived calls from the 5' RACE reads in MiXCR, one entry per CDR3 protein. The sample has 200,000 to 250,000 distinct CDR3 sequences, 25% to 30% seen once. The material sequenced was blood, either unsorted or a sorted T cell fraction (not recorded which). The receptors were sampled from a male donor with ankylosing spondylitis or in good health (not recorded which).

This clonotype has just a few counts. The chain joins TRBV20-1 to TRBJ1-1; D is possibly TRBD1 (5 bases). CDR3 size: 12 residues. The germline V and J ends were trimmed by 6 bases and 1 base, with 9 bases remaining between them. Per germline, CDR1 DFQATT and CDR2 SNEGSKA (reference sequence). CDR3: CSAGGGNTEAFF. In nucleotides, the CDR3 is TGCAGTGCCGGGGGGGGGAACACTGAAGCTTTCTTT.

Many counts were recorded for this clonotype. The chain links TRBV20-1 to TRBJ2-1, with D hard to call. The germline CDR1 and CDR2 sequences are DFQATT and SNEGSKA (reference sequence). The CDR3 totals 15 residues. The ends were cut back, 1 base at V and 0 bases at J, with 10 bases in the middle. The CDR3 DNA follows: TGCAGTGCTAGAGCCGACTCTAACTCCTACAATGAGCAGTTCTTC. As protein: CSARADSNSYNEQFF.

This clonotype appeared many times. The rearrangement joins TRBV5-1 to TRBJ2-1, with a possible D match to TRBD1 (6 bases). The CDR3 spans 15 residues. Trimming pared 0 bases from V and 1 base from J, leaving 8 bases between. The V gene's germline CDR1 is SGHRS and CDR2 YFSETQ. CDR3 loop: CASSLGQVSYNEQFF. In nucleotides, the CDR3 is TGCGCCAGCAGCTTGGGACAGGTTTCCTACAATGAGCAGTTCTTC.

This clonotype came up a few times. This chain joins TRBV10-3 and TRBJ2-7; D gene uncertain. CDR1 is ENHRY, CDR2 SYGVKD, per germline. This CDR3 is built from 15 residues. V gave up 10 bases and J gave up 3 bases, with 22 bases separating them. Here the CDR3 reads CASRRFSEPFYEQYF. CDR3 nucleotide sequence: TGTGCCAGCCGACGGTTCAGCGAACCCTTCTACGAGCAGTACTTC.

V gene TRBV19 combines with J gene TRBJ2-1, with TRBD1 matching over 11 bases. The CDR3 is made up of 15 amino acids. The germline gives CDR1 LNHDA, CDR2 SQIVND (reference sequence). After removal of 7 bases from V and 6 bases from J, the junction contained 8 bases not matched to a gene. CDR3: CASKNPGQGGNEQFF. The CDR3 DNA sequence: TGTGCCAGTAAAAATCCGGGACAGGGGGGCAATGAGCAGTTCTTC.

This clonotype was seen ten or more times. The CDR3 region is CATSRKAQGAGELFF. The CDR3 DNA reads as TGTGCCACCAGCAGGAAGGCCCAGGGCGCCGGGGAGCTGTTTTTT. This chain connects TRBV15 to TRBJ2-2, with a possible D match to TRBD1 (5 bases). This CDR3 contains 15 residues. The V gene lost 3 bases and the J gene lost 6 bases, with 14 bases spanning the gap. Germline assignment: CDR1 LNHNV and CDR2 YYDKDF (reference sequence).

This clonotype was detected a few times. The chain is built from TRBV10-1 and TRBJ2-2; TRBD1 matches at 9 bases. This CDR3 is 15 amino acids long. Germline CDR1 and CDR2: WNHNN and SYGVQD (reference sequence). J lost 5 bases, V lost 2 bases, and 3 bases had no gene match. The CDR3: CASSEGQGLTGELFF. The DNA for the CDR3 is TGCGCCAGCAGTGAGGGACAGGGGTTGACCGGGGAGCTGTTTTTT.

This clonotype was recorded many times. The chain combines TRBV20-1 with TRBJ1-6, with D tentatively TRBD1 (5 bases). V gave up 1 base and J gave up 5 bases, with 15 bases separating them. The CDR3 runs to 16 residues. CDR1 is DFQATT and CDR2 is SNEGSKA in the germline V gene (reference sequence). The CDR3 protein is CSARGDGTFHNSPLHF. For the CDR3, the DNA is TGCAGTGCTAGAGGTGACGGGACTTTTCATAATTCACCCCTCCACTTT.

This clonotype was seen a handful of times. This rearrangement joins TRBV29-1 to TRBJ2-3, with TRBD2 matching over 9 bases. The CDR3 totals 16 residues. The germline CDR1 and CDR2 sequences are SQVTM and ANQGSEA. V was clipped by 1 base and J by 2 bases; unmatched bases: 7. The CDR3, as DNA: TGCAGCGTTGAAGGGGCCGGGACTAGCCTCACAGATACGCAGTATTTT. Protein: CSVEGAGTSLTDTQYF.

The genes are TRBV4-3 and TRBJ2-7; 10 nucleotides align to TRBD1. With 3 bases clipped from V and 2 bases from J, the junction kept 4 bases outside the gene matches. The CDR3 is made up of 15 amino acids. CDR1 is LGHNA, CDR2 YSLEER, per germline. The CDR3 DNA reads TGCGCCAGCAGCCAGGGGACAGGGGTTACCTACGAGCAGTACTTC. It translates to CASSQGTGVTYEQYF.

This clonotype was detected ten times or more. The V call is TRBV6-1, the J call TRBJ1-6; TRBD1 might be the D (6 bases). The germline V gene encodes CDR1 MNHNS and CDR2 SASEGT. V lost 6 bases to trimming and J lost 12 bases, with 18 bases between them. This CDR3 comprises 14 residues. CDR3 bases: TGTGCCAGCAGGGATGGGACACGCTCTGGACCCCTCCACTTT. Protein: CASRDGTRSGPLHF.

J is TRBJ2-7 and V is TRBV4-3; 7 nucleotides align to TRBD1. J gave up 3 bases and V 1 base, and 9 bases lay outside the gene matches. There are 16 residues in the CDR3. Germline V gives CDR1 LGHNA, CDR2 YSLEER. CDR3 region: CASSQVHRGNSYEQYF. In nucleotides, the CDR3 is TGCGCCAGCAGCCAAGTACACAGGGGTAACAGCTACGAGCAGTACTTC.

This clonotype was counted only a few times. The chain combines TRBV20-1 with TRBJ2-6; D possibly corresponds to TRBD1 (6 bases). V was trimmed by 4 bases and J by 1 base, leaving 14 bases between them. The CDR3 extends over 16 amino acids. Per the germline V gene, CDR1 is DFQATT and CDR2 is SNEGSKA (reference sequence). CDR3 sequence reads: CSATGQPTSGANVLTF. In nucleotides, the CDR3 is TGCAGTGCTACCGGACAGCCTACATCTGGGGCCAACGTCCTGACTTTC.

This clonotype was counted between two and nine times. CDR3: CASSFKTNTEAFF. DNA for the CDR3: TGTGCCAGCAGCTTTAAAACGAACACTGAAGCTTTCTTT. V and J are TRBV7-2 and TRBJ1-1; no reliable D call. This CDR3 contains 13 residues. Trimming stripped 3 bases from V and 1 base from J, with 6 bases between. Germline CDR1 and CDR2: SGHTA and FQGNSA.

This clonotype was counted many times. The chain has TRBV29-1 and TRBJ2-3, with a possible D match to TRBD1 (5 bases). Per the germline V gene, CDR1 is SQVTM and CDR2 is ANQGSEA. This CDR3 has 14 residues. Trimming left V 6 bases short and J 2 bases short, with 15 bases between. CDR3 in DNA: TGCAGCGTAGAAACAGGAAGTATCACAGATACGCAGTATTTT. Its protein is CSVETGSITDTQYF.

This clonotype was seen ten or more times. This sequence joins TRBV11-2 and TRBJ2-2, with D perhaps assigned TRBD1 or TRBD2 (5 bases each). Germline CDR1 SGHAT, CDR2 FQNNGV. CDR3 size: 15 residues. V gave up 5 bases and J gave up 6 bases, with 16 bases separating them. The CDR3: CASSMGRVTPGELFF. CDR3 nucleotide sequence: TGTGCCAGCAGCATGGGACGCGTCACCCCCGGGGAGCTGTTTTTT.